This TCR beta chain is drawn from a study of blood T cell repertoires in COVID-19. The CDR3 contains 15 residues. The table came from immunoSEQ multiplex PCR; TCRdb's copy has only in-frame clones and leaves some out. The table lists 320,000 or so clones, over 75% of them singletons. Material for sequencing was PBMCs or T cells enriched from blood (not recorded which). The chain combines TRBV21-1 with TRBJ1-6; the D segment call TRBD1 is taken from the table without a DNA check. TRBV21-1 counts as a pseudogene. The sequence came from a woman younger than 45 who had recovered from COVID-19. The CDR3 nucleotides read TGTGCCAGCAGCCATCGACAGGGGGATTCTTCACCCCTCCACTTT. Its translation: CASSHRQGDSSPLHF.